Each of the 20 T cell receptor beta chains below was sequenced from the same sample in a study of blood T cell repertoires in COVID-19. TCRdb's table, derived via immunoSEQ multiplex PCR, lists solely in-frame clones and lacks some. The sample yields under 200,000 clones, approximately 91% seen once. The sample consisted of peripheral blood. The receptor set was obtained from a young man with active or convalescent COVID-19.

J is TRBJ2-1 and V is TRBV5-8; maybe TRBD2 (6 bases). V lost 2 bases and J lost 7, with 19 bases in between. This CDR3 comprises 16 residues. Germline V gives CDR1 SGHTS, CDR2 YDEGEE. Written as DNA, the CDR3 is TGTGCCAGCAGCTTAGGAACGAGACTAGGGTTAAATGAGCAGTTCTTC. Amino acid sequence: CASSLGTRLGLNEQFF.

This clone was seen only a few times. The genes are TRBV3-1 (or the pseudogene TRBV3-2) and TRBJ2-3; weak D call: TRBD2 (7 bases). V lost 1 base to trimming and J lost 0 bases, with 11 bases between them. CDR1 and CDR2 (germline): LGHDT, YNNKEL (reference sequence). The CDR3 length is 16 residues. CDR3 protein: CASSQGGRESTDTQYF. The CDR3 DNA follows: TGTGCCAGCAGCCAAGGGGGGCGGGAGAGCACAGATACGCAGTATTTT.

This rearrangement joins TRBV2 to TRBJ2-1; TRBD2 matches 8 bases. The CDR3 is made up of 14 amino acids. V dropped 6 bases and J dropped 4; count of bases not matched to a gene: 5. Germline V lookup: CDR1 SNHLY, CDR2 FYNNEI. The CDR3 reads CASSGLAAYNEQFF. In DNA, the CDR3 is TGTGCCAGCAGCGGACTAGCAGCTTACAATGAGCAGTTCTTC.

The chain couples TRBV3-1 (or the pseudogene TRBV3-2) to TRBJ2-7; 13 nucleotides align to TRBD2. Looked up from germline, CDR1 is LGHDT and CDR2 is YNNKEL (reference sequence). CDR3 length equals 14 residues. Trimming removed 6 bases from V and 6 bases from J; junction bases left unmatched: 5. This CDR3 is CASSLGLAGVEQYF. CDR3 sequence (DNA): TGTGCCAGCAGTCTCGGACTAGCGGGAGTCGAGCAGTACTTC.

The chain has TRBV5-6 and TRBJ2-1; possibly TRBD2 for D (5 bases). The germline V gene has CDR1 SGHDT and CDR2 YYEEEE. V lost 1 base to trimming and J lost 9 bases, with 23 bases between them. The CDR3 has 17 amino acids. CDR3 in amino acids: CASSLPTGSFIEGEQFF. The CDR3 bases are TGTGCCAGCAGCTTGCCTACCGGGTCCTTTATAGAGGGTGAGCAGTTCTTC.

The chain has TRBV7-2 and TRBJ2-7, with 7 bases fitting TRBD1. Germline loops: CDR1 SGHTA, CDR2 FQGNSA. This CDR3 contains 15 residues. V lost 2 bases, J lost 7 bases, and 11 bases stayed unmatched. The CDR3 region is CASSLTTGALGEQYF. Here the CDR3 DNA reads TGTGCCAGCAGCTTAACCACAGGGGCATTGGGTGAGCAGTACTTC.

The chain recombines TRBV19 with TRBJ1-3; D is possibly TRBD1 (5 bases). The V end was cut by 0 bases, the J end by 1 base, with 19 bases between. The CDR3 extends over 19 amino acids. Germline V gene lookup returns CDR1 LNHDA and CDR2 SQIVND (reference sequence). CDR3: CASSIDYRGYIDSGNTIYF. The CDR3 nucleotides read TGTGCCAGTAGTATAGATTATCGGGGGTACATCGATTCTGGAAACACCATATATTTT.

The rearrangement joins TRBV4-1 to TRBJ1-2; TRBD1 is a possible D gene (6 bases). Germline V gene lookup returns CDR1 MGHRA and CDR2 YSYEKL. The CDR3 loop spans 14 amino acids. V was cut by 4 bases and J by 1 base, with 10 bases left in between. CDR3 bases: TGCGCCAGCAGCCCCGGACAGCATAACTATGGCTACACCTTC. The encoded protein is CASSPGQHNYGYTF.

The chain has TRBV19 and TRBJ2-7, with 10 bases that match TRBD2. This CDR3 comprises 14 residues. Germline CDR1 is LNHDA and CDR2 is SQIVND (reference sequence). V gave up 5 bases and J gave up 4 bases; unmatched junction bases: 5. The chain's CDR3 is CASSLAGVGYEQYF. CDR3 sequence (DNA): TGTGCCAGTAGTCTAGCGGGAGTCGGGTACGAGCAGTACTTC.

The chain couples TRBV6-5 to TRBJ2-4; 7 bases are shared with TRBD1. The V segment lost 4 bases and the J segment 6 bases; nucleotides outside the gene matches: 9. CDR3 length equals 15 residues. Germline loops: CDR1 MNHEY, CDR2 SVGAGI. In nucleotides, the CDR3 is TGTGCCAGCAGTTTGATTCCTACAGGGGTAAACATTCAGTACTTC. Encoded protein: CASSLIPTGVNIQYF.

J is TRBJ1-1 and V is TRBV30; D ambiguous. The CDR3 consists of 14 residues. Trimming cost V 2 bases and J 7 bases, with 17 bases left between them. In germline, CDR1 is GTSNPN, CDR2 SVGIG (reference sequence). The CDR3 region is CAWSPGLPEDEAFF. The CDR3 nucleotides read TGTGCCTGGAGTCCTGGCCTTCCAGAGGATGAAGCTTTCTTT.

The chain employs TRBV5-6 and TRBJ1-2; 7 bases are shared with TRBD1. CDR1 SGHDT and CDR2 YYEEEE come from the germline V gene. V lost 0 bases, J lost 4 bases, and 3 bases stayed unmatched. The CDR3 is made up of 14 amino acids. The CDR3 nucleotides are TGTGCCAGCAGCTTGGTGGACAGGTTCTATGGCTACACCTTC. This translates into CASSLVDRFYGYTF.

This clone appeared a few times. The chain employs TRBV9 and TRBJ1-5, with 7 bases aligning to TRBD1. V dropped 4 bases and J dropped 6; count of bases not matched to a gene: 4. CDR3 length equals 13 residues. The germline gives CDR1 SGDLS, CDR2 YYNGEE. DNA for the CDR3: TGTGCCAGCAGCTCCCGACAGGGTCAGCCCCAGCATTTT. Translating it yields CASSSRQGQPQHF.

The chain couples TRBV9 to TRBJ2-3; TRBD2 matches 9 bases. CDR1 and CDR2 from the germline V gene are SGDLS and YYNGEE. The CDR3 is made up of 16 amino acids. V was pared by 4 bases and J by 6 bases, with 12 bases of the junction left unmatched. The CDR3 bases are TGTGCCAGCAGCCCGGACGCGGGGGGGCGGGCTGATACGCAGTATTTT. It translates to CASSPDAGGRADTQYF. The whole variable domain, remainder taken from reference TRBV9 and TRBJ2-3, is DSGVTQTPKHLITATGQRVTLRCSPRSGDLSVYWYQQSLDQGLQFLIQYYNGEERAKGNILERFSAQQFPDLHSELNLSSLELGDSALYFCASSPDAGGRADTQYFGPGTRLTVL.

The chain combines TRBV30 with TRBJ1-3, with 7 bases matching TRBD1. Germline V gene data show CDR1 as GTSNPN and CDR2 as SVGIG (reference sequence). The CDR3 runs to 13 residues. V was pared by 3 bases and J by 7 bases, with 6 bases of the junction left unmatched. Here the CDR3 reads CAWRRQGGNTIYF. The CDR3 DNA follows: TGTGCCTGGAGGCGACAGGGTGGTAACACCATATATTTT.

Of note for this clone: The same CDR3 arises from other DNA sequences in this sample as well. The chain employs TRBV7-9 and TRBJ1-1; D is uncertain. The CDR3 loop spans 13 amino acids. The germline CDR1 and CDR2 sequences are SEHNR and FQNEAQ (reference sequence). V was pared by 5 bases and J by 0 bases, with 7 bases between. The CDR3 DNA sequence: TGTGCCAGCAGCCCCGGTTTGAACACTGAAGCTTTCTTT. Protein: CASSPGLNTEAFF.

The chain combines TRBV23-1 with TRBJ1-1; D is unresolved. TRBV23-1 is an ORF for which the function is uncertain. The CDR3 totals 12 residues. V lost 8 bases to trimming and J lost 3 bases, with 10 bases between them. CDR3 DNA: TGCGCCAGCGACCTAGGAGACACTGAAGCTTTCTTT. Translating it yields CASDLGDTEAFF.

The gene calls are TRBV6-5 and TRBJ1-3, with D hard to call. Germline assignment: CDR1 MNHEY and CDR2 SVGAGI. The V end lost 6 bases, the J end lost 0 bases, and 12 bases lay between the germline ends. The CDR3 runs 15 residues. The CDR3 loop is CASRKGYSSGNTIYF. In DNA form, the CDR3 reads TGTGCCAGCAGAAAAGGATACAGCTCTGGAAACACCATATATTTT.

J is TRBJ2-5 and V is TRBV4-1; D may be TRBD2 (5 bases). This CDR3 comprises 14 residues. Per germline, CDR1 MGHRA and CDR2 YSYEKL. Trimming pared 4 bases from V and 5 bases from J, leaving 14 bases between. Written as DNA, the CDR3 is TGCGCCAGCAGCCGAGGGTTCCTAGAGGAGACCCAGTACTTC. Its translation: CASSRGFLEETQYF.

V and J are TRBV30 and TRBJ1-2; 9 positions agree with TRBD1. CDR3 size: 13 residues. The germline CDR1 and CDR2 sequences are GTSNPN and SVGIG (reference sequence). The V and J ends lost 0 bases and 8 bases, in that order; junction bases with no gene match: 4. CDR3 sequence: CAWSVGQGLGYTF. In nucleotides, the CDR3 is TGTGCCTGGAGTGTGGGACAGGGCCTAGGCTACACCTTC.